These T cell receptor beta chains were read from a single sample in a study of shared clonotypes between healthy human individuals. TCRdb's table, derived via immunoSEQ multiplex PCR, lists solely in-frame clones and lacks some. The data contain approximately 1.9 million clones, 93% of them singletons. Sequencing was performed on naive CD8+ T cells from PBMCs. Receptor source: a man aged 18-30 years in good health. Some clones in this sample may be carry-over from other donors' samples. CDR3s include the opening cysteine and the closing phenylalanine or tryptophan. The D gene is left open where the match is weak. Where a row states a size, it is once, few, many or the class of an expanded clone; other rows omit it.

d_call clone_size j_call v_call cdr3_aa cdr3_nt
- - TRBJ2-7 TRBV6-1 CASSASGKRYEQYF TGTGCCAGCAGTGCGAGCGGAAAGCGGTACGAGCAGTACTTC
- - TRBJ1-1 TRBV7-8 CASSAAVYPDSEAFF TGTGCCAGCAGCGCGGCGGTTTACCCGGACTCTGAAGCTTTCTTT
TRBD2 - TRBJ2-3 TRBV7-9 CASSSTRSGRRNTQYF TGTGCCAGCAGCTCCACCAGAAGCGGGAGGCGTAATACGCAGTATTTT
- - TRBJ2-1 TRBV9 CASSVVGDGHNEQFF TGTGCCAGCAGCGTAGTCGGAGACGGTCACAATGAGCAGTTCTTC
TRBD1 - TRBJ1-5 TRBV6-6 CASSYGGQSQPQHF TGTGCCAGCAGTTACGGGGGACAGAGTCAGCCCCAGCATTTT
- - TRBJ2-3 TRBV7-8 CASSLAETSTDTQYF TGTGCCAGCAGCTTAGCGGAGACTAGCACAGATACGCAGTATTTT
- once TRBJ2-7 TRBV5-5 CASSVSRAPIEQYF TGTGCCAGCAGCGTTAGCCGGGCTCCGATCGAGCAGTACTTC
- - TRBJ2-3 TRBV27 CASSLYAPGTDTQYF TGTGCCAGCAGTTTGTACGCCCCTGGCACAGATACGCAGTATTTT
TRBD2 once TRBJ2-7 TRBV5-4 CASSFSGVAGHEQYF TGTGCCAGCAGCTTCTCTGGGGTAGCGGGCCACGAGCAGTACTTC
- - TRBJ1-1 TRBV7-8 CASSPMDTEAFF TGTGCCAGCAGCCCGATGGATACTGAAGCTTTCTTT
- - TRBJ2-3 TRBV7-9 CASSLPGRETSTDTQYF TGTGCCAGCAGCCTACCGGGACGGGAAACTAGCACAGATACGCAGTATTTT
TRBD1 - TRBJ2-2 TRBV27 CATARDRVSLNTGELFF TGTGCCACCGCCCGGGACAGGGTATCCTTGAACACCGGGGAGCTGTTTTTT
- - TRBJ1-2 TRBV5-4 CASSPGAPNYGYTF TGTGCCAGCAGCCCCGGGGCCCCAAACTATGGCTACACCTTC
- - TRBJ1-5 TRBV6-1 CASSDWVQPQHF TGTGCCAGCAGTGACTGGGTCCAGCCCCAGCATTTT
TRBD1 - TRBJ2-3 TRBV2 CARFRPGQITDTQYF TGTGCCAGATTCAGACCGGGACAGATCACAGATACGCAGTATTTT
- - TRBJ1-5 TRBV30 CAWSAGVSSNQPQHF TGTGCCTGGAGTGCGGGAGTTTCTAGCAATCAGCCCCAGCATTTT
TRBD2 - TRBJ2-1 TRBV19 CASSTPAMAGGYEQFF TGTGCCAGTAGTACCCCGGCTATGGCGGGAGGCTATGAGCAGTTCTTC
- - TRBJ2-1 TRBV4-3 CASSQDRSVYNEQFF TGCGCCAGCAGCCAAGATCGCAGCGTCTACAATGAGCAGTTCTTC
- - TRBJ2-7 TRBV9 CASSVVGSATYEQYF TGTGCCAGCAGCGTAGTGGGCAGCGCTACCTACGAGCAGTACTTC
TRBD2 - TRBJ2-3 TRBV29-1 CTVLGGIGADTQYF TGCACCGTCTTGGGGGGGATAGGCGCAGATACGCAGTATTTT
TRBD2 - TRBJ2-7 TRBV2 CASSDVAGSYEQYF TGTGCCAGCAGTGATGTAGCGGGCTCCTACGAGCAGTACTTC
- - TRBJ2-1 TRBV28 CASSPPRGEQFF TGTGCCAGCAGTCCCCCGAGGGGTGAGCAGTTCTTC
- - TRBJ2-7 TRBV5-1 CASSLAKVASYEQYF TGCGCCAGCAGCTTGGCCAAGGTGGCCTCCTACGAGCAGTACTTC
- once TRBJ2-2 TRBV29-1 CSVEGTEEAGTGELFF TGCAGCGTTGAAGGAACGGAGGAAGCGGGCACCGGGGAGCTGTTTTTT
- - TRBJ2-7 TRBV28 CASSLSIGWGVDGYEQYF TGTGCCAGCAGTTTATCAATCGGGTGGGGGGTGGACGGCTACGAGCAGTACTTC
- - TRBJ2-1 TRBV27 CASSFSVSRGSEQFF TGTGCCAGCAGTTTTAGCGTATCTAGAGGAAGTGAGCAGTTCTTC
TRBD1 - TRBJ2-5 TRBV9 CASSLQGARQETQYF TGTGCCAGCAGCTTACAGGGGGCTCGCCAAGAGACCCAGTACTTC
- - TRBJ2-7 TRBV27 CASSLGNSYEQYF TGTGCCAGCAGCTTAGGAAACTCCTACGAGCAGTACTTC
- - TRBJ2-7 TRBV5-3 CARSLGEGTEEQYF TGTGCCAGAAGCTTGGGAGAGGGGACGGAAGAGCAGTACTTC
- few TRBJ1-1 TRBV12-5 CASGLGRYTEAFF TGTGCTAGTGGTTTGGGACGGTACACTGAAGCTTTCTTT
- - TRBJ1-1 TRBV9 CASSVSGWETEAFF TGTGCCAGCAGCGTATCCGGTTGGGAAACTGAAGCTTTCTTT
- - TRBJ2-7 TRBV11-2 CASSPSPEAQYF TGTGCCAGCAGCCCATCACCGGAAGCGCAGTACTTC
- - TRBJ1-2 TRBV28 CASSPPGGGYTF TGTGCCAGCAGCCCCCCTGGCGGGGGCTACACCTTC
- - TRBJ2-4 TRBV28 CASSLMKEVKNIQYF TGTGCCAGCAGTTTAATGAAGGAAGTCAAAAACATTCAGTACTTC
TRBD1 - TRBJ2-1 TRBV28 CASSDGTGGQGNEQFF TGTGCCAGCAGCGACGGGACAGGGGGCCAGGGTAATGAGCAGTTCTTC
TRBD1 - TRBJ2-2 TRBV9 CASSVGQGLTGELFF TGTGCCAGCAGCGTAGGACAGGGCCTCACCGGGGAGCTGTTTTTT
- - TRBJ1-1 TRBV5-1 CASSPPGPVNTEAFF TGCGCCAGCAGCCCCCCAGGTCCCGTGAACACTGAAGCTTTCTTT
TRBD2 - TRBJ2-1 TRBV28 CASWGLDYNEQFF TGTGCCAGCTGGGGACTAGACTACAATGAGCAGTTCTTC
TRBD2 - TRBJ2-1 TRBV7-8 CASSLEGLASSNEQFF TGTGCCAGCAGCTTAGAAGGACTAGCTTCTAGTAATGAGCAGTTCTTC
- - TRBJ1-5 TRBV27 CASRSAVSSNQPQHF TGTGCCAGCAGGTCCGCGGTTTCTAGCAATCAGCCCCAGCATTTT
- - TRBJ2-7 TRBV10-3 CAISDRGTYEQYF TGTGCCATCAGTGACAGGGGAACCTACGAGCAGTACTTC
- - TRBJ2-7 TRBV5-1 CASSLRTSYEQYF TGCGCCAGCAGCCTAAGGACCTCCTACGAGCAGTACTTC
- once TRBJ2-2 TRBV11-2 CASSSGRDNTGELFF TGTGCCAGCAGCTCGGGACGGGATAACACCGGGGAGCTGTTTTTT
- - TRBJ2-2 TRBV30 CAWSGTGELFF TGTGCCTGGAGTGGAACCGGGGAGCTGTTTTTT
TRBD1 - TRBJ2-1 TRBV27 CATTTLHRGSYNEQFF TGTGCCACCACCACGCTTCACAGGGGCTCCTACAATGAGCAGTTCTTC
TRBD2 - TRBJ2-1 TRBV7-9 CASSLTSGSGNEQFF TGTGCCAGCAGCCTCACTAGCGGGAGTGGAAATGAGCAGTTCTTC
- - TRBJ2-1 TRBV7-2 CASSLASSEQFF TGTGCCAGCAGCTTAGCTTCGAGCGAGCAGTTCTTC
TRBD2 - TRBJ2-1 TRBV11-2 CASSFPLLAPSSYNEQFF TGTGCCAGCAGCTTCCCCCTACTAGCGCCGTCCTCCTACAATGAGCAGTTCTTC
- - TRBJ2-7 TRBV6-1 CASSRYEQYF TGTGCCAGCAGTCGTTACGAGCAGTACTTC